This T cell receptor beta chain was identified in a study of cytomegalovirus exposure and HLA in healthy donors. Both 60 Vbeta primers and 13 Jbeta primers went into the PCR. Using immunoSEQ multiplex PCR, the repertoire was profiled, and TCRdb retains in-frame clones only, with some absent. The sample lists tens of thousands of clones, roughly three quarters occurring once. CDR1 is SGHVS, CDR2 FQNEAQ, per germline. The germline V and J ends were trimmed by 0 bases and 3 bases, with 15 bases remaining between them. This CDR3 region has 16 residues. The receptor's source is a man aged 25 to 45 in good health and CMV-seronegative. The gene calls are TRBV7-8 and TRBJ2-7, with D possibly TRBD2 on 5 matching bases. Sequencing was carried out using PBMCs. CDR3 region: CASSLASRTSVYEQYF. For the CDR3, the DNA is TGTGCCAGCAGCTTAGCGTCCCGGACTTCAGTCTACGAGCAGTACTTC.